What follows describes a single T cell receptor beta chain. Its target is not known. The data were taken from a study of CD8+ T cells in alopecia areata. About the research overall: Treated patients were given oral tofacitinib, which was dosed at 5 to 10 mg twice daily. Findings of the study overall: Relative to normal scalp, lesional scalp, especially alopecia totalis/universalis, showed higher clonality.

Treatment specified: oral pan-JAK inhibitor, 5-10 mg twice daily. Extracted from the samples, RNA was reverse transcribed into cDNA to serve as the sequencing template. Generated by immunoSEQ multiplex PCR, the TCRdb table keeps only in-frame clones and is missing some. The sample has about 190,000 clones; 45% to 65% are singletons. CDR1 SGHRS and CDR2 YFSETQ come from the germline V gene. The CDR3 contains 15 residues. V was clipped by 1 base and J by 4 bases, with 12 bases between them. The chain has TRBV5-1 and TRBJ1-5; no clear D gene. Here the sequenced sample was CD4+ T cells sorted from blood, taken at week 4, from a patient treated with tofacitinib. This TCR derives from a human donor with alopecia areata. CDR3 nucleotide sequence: TGCGCCAGCAGCTTGACGGCAGGTCAGAATCAGCCCCAGCATTTT. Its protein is CASSLTAGQNQPQHF.